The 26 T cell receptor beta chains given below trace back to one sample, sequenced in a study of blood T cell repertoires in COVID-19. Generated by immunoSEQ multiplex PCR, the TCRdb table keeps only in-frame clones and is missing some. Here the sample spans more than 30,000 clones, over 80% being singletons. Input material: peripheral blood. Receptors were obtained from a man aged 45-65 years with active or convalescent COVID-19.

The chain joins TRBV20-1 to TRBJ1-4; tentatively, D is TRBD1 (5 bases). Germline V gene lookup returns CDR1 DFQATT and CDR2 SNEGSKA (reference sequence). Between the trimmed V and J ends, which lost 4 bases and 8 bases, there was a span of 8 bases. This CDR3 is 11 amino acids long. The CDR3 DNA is TGCAGTGCTACGGGGGGAGAAAAACTGTTTTTT. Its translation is CSATGGEKLFF.

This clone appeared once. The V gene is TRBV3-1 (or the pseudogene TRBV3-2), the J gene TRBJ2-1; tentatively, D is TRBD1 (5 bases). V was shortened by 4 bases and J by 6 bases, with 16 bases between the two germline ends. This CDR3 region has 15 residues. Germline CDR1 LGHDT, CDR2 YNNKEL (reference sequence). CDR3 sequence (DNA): TGTGCCAGCAGCCCCCATGGGGCACCATCCAATGAGCAGTTCTTC. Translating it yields CASSPHGAPSNEQFF.

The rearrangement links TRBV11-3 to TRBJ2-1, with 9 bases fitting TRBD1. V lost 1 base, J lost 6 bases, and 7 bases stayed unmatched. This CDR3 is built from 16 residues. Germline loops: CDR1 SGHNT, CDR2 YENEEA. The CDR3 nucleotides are TGTGCCAGCAGCTTAGGGGGACAGGGTTACGGCAATGAGCAGTTCTTC. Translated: CASSLGGQGYGNEQFF. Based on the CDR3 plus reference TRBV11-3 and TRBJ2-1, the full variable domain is EAGVVQSPRYKIIEKKQPVAFWCNPISGHNTLYWYLQNLGQGPELLIRYENEEAVDDSQLPKDRFSAERLKGVDSTLKIQPAELGDSAVYLCASSLGGQGYGNEQFFGPGTRLTVL.

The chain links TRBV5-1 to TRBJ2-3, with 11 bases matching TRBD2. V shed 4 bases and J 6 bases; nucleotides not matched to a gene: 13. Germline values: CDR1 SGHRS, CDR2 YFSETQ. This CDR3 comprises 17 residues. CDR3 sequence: CASSPLLAGGLGDTQYF. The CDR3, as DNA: TGCGCCAGCAGCCCGCTGCTAGCGGGAGGCCTTGGGGATACGCAGTATTTT. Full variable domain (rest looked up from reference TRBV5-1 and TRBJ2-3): KAGVTQTPRYLIKTRGQQVTLSCSPISGHRSVSWYQQTPGQGLQFLFEYFSETQRNKGNFPGRFSGRQFSNSRSEMNVSTLELGDSALYLCASSPLLAGGLGDTQYFGPGTRLTVL.

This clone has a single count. CDR3 bases: TGTGCCAGCAGCATCGGTGGGGCCAGTACTACAACTAATGAAAAACTGTTTTTT. Its translation is CASSIGGASTTTNEKLFF. The genes are TRBV5-4 and TRBJ1-4, with a tentative D call TRBD1 (5 bases). V lost 4 bases to trimming and J lost 0 bases, with 19 bases between them. Germline-derived CDR1 and CDR2 are SGHNT and YYREEE (reference sequence). The CDR3 covers 18 residues. Supplemented by reference TRBV5-4 and TRBJ1-4, the full variable domain reads ETGVTQSPTHLIKTRGQQVTLRCSSQSGHNTVSWYQQALGQGPQFIFQYYREEENGRGNFPPRFSGLQFPNYSSELNVNALELDDSALYLCASSIGGASTTTNEKLFFGSGTQLSVL.

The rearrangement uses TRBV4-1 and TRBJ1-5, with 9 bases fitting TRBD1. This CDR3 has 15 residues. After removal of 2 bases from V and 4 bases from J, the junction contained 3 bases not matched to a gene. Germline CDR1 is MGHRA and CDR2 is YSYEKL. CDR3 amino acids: CASSQWTGANQPQHF. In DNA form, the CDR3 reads TGCGCCAGCAGCCAATGGACAGGGGCTAATCAGCCCCAGCATTTT.

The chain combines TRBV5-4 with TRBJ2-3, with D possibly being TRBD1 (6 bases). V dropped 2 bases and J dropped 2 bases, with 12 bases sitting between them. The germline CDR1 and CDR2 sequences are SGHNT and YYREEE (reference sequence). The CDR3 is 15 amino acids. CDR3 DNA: TGTGCCAGCAGCTTACTACAGGGCTCCACAGATACGCAGTATTTT. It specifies CASSLLQGSTDTQYF.

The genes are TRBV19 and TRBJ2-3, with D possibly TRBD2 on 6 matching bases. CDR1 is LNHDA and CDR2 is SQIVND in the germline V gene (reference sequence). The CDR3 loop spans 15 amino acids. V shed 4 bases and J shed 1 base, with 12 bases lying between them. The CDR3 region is CASSRLERGTDTQYF. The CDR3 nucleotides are TGTGCCAGTAGTAGATTAGAGCGGGGCACAGATACGCAGTATTTT. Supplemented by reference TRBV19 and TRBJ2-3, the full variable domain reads DGGITQSPKYLFRKEGQNVTLSCEQNLNHDAMYWYRQDPGQGLRLIYYSQIVNDFQKGDIAEGYSVSREKKESFPLTVTSAQKNPTAFYLCASSRLERGTDTQYFGPGTRLTVL.

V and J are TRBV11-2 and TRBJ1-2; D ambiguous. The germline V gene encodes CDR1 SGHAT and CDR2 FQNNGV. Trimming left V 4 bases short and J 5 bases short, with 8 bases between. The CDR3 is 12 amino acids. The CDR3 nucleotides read TGTGCCAGCAGCTCCGTCGGGTATGGCTACACCTTC. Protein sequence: CASSSVGYGYTF.

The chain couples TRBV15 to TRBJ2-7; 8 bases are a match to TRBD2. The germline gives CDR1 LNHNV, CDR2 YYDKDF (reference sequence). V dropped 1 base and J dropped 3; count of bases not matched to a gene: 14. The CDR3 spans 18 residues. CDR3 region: CATSRVFGLAEGNYEQYF. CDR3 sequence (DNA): TGTGCCACCAGCAGAGTCTTCGGACTAGCTGAAGGGAACTACGAGCAGTACTTC.

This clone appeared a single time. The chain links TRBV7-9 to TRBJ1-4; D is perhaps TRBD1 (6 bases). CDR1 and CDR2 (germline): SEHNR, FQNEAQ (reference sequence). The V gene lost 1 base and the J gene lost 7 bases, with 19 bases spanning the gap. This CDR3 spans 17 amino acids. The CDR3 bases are TGTGCCAGCAGCTTAGGCCCCTTCGGGGGAGGGGGTGAAAAACTGTTTTTT. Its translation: CASSLGPFGGGGEKLFF.

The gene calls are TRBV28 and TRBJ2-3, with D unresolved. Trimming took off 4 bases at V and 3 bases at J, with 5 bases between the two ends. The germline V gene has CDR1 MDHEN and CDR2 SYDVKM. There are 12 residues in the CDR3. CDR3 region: CASSYSTDTQYF. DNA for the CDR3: TGTGCCAGCAGTTATTCAACAGATACGCAGTATTTT.

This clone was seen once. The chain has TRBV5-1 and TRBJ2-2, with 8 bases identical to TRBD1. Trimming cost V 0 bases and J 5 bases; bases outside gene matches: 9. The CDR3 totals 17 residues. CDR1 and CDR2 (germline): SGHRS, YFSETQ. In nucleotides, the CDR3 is TGCGCCAGCAGCTTGGAAGCTCAGGGGGCGCTGACCGGGGAGCTGTTTTTT. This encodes CASSLEAQGALTGELFF.

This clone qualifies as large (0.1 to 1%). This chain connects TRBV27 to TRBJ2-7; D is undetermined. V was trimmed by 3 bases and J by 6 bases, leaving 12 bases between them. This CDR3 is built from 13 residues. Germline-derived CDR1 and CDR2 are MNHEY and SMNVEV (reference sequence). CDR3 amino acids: CASSFTASGEQYF. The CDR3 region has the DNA TGTGCCAGCAGTTTTACCGCCTCGGGCGAGCAGTACTTC.

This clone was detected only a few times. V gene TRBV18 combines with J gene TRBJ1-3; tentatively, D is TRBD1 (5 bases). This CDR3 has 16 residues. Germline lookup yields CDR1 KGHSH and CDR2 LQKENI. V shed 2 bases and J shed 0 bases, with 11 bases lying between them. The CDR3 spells CASSPTADSSGNTIYF. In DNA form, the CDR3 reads TGTGCCAGCTCACCAACGGCAGACAGCTCTGGAAACACCATATATTTT.

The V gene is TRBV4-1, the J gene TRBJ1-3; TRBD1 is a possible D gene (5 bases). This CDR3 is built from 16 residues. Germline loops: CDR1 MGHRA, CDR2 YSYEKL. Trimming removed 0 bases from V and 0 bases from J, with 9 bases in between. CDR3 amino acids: CASSQEGGVSGNTIYF. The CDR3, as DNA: TGCGCCAGCAGCCAAGAGGGGGGGGTCTCTGGAAACACCATATATTTT.

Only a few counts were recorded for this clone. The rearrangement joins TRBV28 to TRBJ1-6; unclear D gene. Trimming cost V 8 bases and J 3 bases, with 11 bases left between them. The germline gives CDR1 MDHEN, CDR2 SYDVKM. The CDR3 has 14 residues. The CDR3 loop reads CASASGGYNSPLHF. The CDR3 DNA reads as TGTGCCAGCGCTAGTGGTGGCTATAATTCACCCCTCCACTTT.

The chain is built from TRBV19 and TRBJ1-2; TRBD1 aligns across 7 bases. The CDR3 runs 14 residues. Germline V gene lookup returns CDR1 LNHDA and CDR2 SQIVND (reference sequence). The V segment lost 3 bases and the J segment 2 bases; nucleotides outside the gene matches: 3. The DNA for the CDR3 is TGTGCCAGTAGTATCGACAGGGCCAACTATGGCTACACCTTC. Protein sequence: CASSIDRANYGYTF.

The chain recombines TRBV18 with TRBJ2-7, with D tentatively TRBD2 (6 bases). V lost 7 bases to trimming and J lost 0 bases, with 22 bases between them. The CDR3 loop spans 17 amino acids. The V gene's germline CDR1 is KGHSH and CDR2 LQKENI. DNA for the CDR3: TGTGCCAGCTGGGGAGTGGATCAACGGGGGAGCTCCTACGAGCAGTACGTC. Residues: CASWGVDQRGSSYEQYV.

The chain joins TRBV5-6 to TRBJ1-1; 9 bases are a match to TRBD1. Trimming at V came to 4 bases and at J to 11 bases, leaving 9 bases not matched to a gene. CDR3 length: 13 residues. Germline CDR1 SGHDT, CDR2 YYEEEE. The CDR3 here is CASSPPGGQGAFF. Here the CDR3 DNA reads TGTGCCAGCAGCCCCCCCGGTGGACAGGGGGCTTTCTTT.

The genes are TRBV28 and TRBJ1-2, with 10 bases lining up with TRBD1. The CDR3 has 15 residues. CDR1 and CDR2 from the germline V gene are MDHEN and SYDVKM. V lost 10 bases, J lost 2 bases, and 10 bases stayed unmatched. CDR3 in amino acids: CATTQTGGVNYGYTF. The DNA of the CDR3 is TGTGCCACCACACAGACAGGGGGCGTCAACTATGGCTACACCTTC.

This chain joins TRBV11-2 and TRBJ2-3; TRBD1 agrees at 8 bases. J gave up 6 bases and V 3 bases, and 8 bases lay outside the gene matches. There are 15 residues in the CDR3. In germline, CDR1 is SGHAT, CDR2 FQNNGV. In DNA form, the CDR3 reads TGTGCCAGCAGCTTCGGCAGGGGGCTGGACGATACGCAGTATTTT. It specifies CASSFGRGLDDTQYF.

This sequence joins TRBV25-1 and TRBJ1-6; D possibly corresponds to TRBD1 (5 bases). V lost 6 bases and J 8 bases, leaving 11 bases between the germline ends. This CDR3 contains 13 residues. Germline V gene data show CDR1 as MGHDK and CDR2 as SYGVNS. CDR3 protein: CASRRGTDSPLHF. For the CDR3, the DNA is TGTGCCAGCAGGCGGGGGACCGATTCACCCCTCCACTTT.

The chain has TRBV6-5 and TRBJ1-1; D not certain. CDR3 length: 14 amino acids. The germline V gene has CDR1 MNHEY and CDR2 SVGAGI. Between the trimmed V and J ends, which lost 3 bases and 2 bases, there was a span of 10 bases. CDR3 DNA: TGTGCCAGCAGTTATTTGGGAGGTAACACTGAAGCTTTCTTT. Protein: CASSYLGGNTEAFF.

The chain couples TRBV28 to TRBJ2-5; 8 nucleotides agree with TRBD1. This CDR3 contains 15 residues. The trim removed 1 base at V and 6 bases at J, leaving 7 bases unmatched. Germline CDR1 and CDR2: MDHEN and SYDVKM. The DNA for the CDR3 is TGTGCCAGCAGTTTATTAGTTCAGGGGGCGCAGACCCAGTACTTC. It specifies CASSLLVQGAQTQYF.

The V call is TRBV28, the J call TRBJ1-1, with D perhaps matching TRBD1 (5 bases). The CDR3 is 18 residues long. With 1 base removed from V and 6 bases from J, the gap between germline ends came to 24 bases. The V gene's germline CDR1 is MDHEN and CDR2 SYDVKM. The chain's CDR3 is CASSLYSGGLEMVAEAFF. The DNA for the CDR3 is TGTGCCAGCAGTTTATACTCTGGGGGACTCGAAATGGTCGCTGAAGCTTTCTTT.